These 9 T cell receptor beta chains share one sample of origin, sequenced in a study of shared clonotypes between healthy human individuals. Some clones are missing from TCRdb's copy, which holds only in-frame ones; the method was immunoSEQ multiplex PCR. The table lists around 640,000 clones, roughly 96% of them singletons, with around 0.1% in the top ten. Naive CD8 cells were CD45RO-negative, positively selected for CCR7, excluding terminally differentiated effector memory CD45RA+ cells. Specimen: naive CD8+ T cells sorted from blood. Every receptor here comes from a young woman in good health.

This chain's CDR3 is CASSPGTAKNTEAFF. The CDR3 DNA reads TGTGCCAGCAGCCCGGGGACAGCTAAGAACACTGAAGCTTTCTTT. The chain carries TRBV7-2 and TRBJ1-1; 7 bases match TRBD1. The CDR3 is made up of 15 amino acids. J gave up 1 base and V 5 bases, and 7 bases lay outside the gene matches. Per the germline V gene, CDR1 is SGHTA and CDR2 is FQGNSA.

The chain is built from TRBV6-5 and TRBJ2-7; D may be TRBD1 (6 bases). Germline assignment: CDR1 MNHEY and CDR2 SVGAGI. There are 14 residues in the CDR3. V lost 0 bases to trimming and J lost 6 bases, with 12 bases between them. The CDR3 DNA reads TGTGCCAGCAGTTACTCTTCAGGGGTCGGCGAGCAGTACTTC. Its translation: CASSYSSGVGEQYF.

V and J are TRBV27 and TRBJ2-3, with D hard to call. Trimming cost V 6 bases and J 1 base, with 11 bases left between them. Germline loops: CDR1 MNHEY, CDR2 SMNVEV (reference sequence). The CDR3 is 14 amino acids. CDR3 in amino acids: CASSPTLRTDTQYF. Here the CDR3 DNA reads TGTGCCAGCAGCCCAACGTTACGCACAGATACGCAGTATTTT.

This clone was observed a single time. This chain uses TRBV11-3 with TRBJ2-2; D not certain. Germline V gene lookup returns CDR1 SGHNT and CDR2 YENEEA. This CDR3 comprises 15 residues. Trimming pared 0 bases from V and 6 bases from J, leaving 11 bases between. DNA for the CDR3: TGTGCCAGCAGCTTAGATTCAGCCGTAGCCGGGGAGCTGTTTTTT. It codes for CASSLDSAVAGELFF.

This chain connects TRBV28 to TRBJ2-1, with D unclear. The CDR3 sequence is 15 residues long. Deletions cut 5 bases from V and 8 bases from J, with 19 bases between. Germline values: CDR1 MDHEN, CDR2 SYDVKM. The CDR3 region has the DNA TGTGCCAGCAGTCAAGTGGGTTTTCCTGGGGATGAGCAGTTCTTC. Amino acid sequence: CASSQVGFPGDEQFF.

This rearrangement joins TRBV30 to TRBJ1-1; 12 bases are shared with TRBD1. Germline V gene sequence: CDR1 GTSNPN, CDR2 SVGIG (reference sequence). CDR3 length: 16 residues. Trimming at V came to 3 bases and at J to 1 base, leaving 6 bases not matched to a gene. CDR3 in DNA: TGTGCCTGGAGACCCGGGACAGGGGGCCCGAACACTGAAGCTTTCTTT. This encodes CAWRPGTGGPNTEAFF.

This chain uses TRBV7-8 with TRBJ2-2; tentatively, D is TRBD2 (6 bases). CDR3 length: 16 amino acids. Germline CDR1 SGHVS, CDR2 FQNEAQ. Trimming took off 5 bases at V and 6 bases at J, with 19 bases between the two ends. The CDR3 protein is CASSLPPSGQAGELFF. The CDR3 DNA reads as TGTGCCAGCAGCCTCCCCCCCAGCGGGCAAGCCGGGGAGCTGTTTTTT.

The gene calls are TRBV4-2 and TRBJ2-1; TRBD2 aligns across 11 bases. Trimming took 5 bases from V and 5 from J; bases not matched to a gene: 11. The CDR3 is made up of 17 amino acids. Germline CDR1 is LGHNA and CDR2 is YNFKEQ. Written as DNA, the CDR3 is TGTGCCAGCAGCACCCCGCTGCTAGCGGGAGGACACAATGAGCAGTTCTTC. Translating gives CASSTPLLAGGHNEQFF.

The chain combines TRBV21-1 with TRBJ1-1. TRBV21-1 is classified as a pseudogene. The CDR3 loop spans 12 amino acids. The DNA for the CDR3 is TGTGCCAGCAGCCCGAAAAAGAAGGAAGCTTTCTTT. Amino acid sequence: CASSPKKKEAFF.